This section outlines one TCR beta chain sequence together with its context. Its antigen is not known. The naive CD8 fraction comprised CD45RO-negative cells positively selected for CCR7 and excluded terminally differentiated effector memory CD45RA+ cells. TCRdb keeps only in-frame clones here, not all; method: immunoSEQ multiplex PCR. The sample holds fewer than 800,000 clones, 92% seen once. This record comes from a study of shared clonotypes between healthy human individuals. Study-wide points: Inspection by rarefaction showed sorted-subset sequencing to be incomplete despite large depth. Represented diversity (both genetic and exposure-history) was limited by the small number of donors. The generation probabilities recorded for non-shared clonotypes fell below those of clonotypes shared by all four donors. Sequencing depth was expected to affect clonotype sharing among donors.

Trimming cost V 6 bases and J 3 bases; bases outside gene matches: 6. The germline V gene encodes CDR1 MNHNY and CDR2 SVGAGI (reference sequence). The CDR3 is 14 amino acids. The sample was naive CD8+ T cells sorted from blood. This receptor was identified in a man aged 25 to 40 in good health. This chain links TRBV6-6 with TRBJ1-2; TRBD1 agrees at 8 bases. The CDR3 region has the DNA TGTGCCAGCAGCCTCACAGGGGGTGACTATGGCTACACCTTC. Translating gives CASSLTGGDYGYTF.